Detailed here is one T cell receptor beta chain. Other nucleotide sequences from this sample produce the same CDR3. The sample belongs to a study of long-term antiretroviral therapy in people with HIV. Runs used v3.0 of the immunoSEQ assay and were done at survey level. Method: immunoSEQ multiplex PCR; TCRdb's copy keeps in-frame clones and lacks some. The repertoire consists of around 36,000 clones, with around 74% occurring once and the leading ten covering 3% to 4%. CDR1 and CDR2 from the germline V gene are SGHDT and YYEEEE. CDR3 length: 11 residues. V was clipped by 2 bases and J by 4 bases, with 3 bases between them.

The sequence came from a man aged 50 or older with HIV. The sample here was unsorted PBMCs, taken 3 years after starting antiretroviral therapy. The rearrangement uses TRBV5-6 and TRBJ2-5; D gene uncertain. CDR3 DNA sequence: TGTGCCAGCAGCTTAAGAGAGACCCAGTACTTC. Encoded protein: CASSLRETQYF.